The 26 T cell receptor beta chains presented below share a single source sample, sequenced in a study of neurological immune-mediated disorders. The time point was: longitudinal time-point 1 (baseline). MiXCR was run by TCRdb on the 5' RACE reads, yielding one entry per CDR3 protein. Of approximately 70,000 distinct CDR3 sequences listed, roughly 10% are singletons. Sample: PBMCs. The receptors were gathered from a man aged 25-40 years in good health.

In this sample, this clonotype turned up many times. The chain links TRBV5-1 to TRBJ2-7, with 8 bases matching TRBD1. With 0 bases clipped from V and 6 bases from J, the junction kept 8 bases outside the gene matches. CDR1 is SGHRS and CDR2 is YFSETQ in the germline V gene. There are 15 residues in the CDR3. The CDR3 here is CASSLAGGAPSEQYF. CDR3 coding DNA: TGCGCCAGCAGCTTGGCAGGGGGCGCCCCCTCCGAGCAGTACTTC.

This clonotype was seen ten or more times. The chain employs TRBV20-1 and TRBJ2-2; no clear D. This CDR3 has 14 amino acids. The V end was cut by 2 bases, the J end by 3 bases, with 10 bases between. Germline V gene data show CDR1 as DFQATT and CDR2 as SNEGSKA (reference sequence). The CDR3 DNA reads as TGCAGTGCTAGAACACAGCTAGACACCGGGGAGCTGTTTTTT. Its protein product is CSARTQLDTGELFF.

J is TRBJ1-5 and V is TRBV5-1; D is ambiguous. The CDR3 runs 14 residues. Deletions cut 0 bases from V and 3 bases from J, with 7 bases between. Germline CDR1 reads SGHRS; CDR2 reads YFSETQ. The CDR3 loop is CASSLGEANQPQHF. CDR3 coding DNA: TGCGCCAGCAGCTTGGGGGAGGCCAATCAGCCCCAGCATTTT. Full variable domain (remainder filled in from reference TRBV5-1 and TRBJ1-5): KAGVTQTPRYLIKTRGQQVTLSCSPISGHRSVSWYQQTPGQGLQFLFEYFSETQRNKGNFPGRFSGRQFSNSRSEMNVSTLELGDSALYLCASSLGEANQPQHFGDGTRLSIL.

This clonotype has at least ten counts. This chain joins TRBV7-2 and TRBJ2-4; D is undetermined. Germline lookup yields CDR1 SGHTA and CDR2 FQGNSA. Trimming stripped 5 bases from V and 6 bases from J, with 14 bases between. There are 14 residues in the CDR3. The chain's CDR3 is CASSPDLGINIQYF. CDR3 DNA sequence: TGTGCCAGCAGCCCGGATTTGGGGATAAACATTCAGTACTTC. The whole variable domain, remainder taken from reference TRBV7-2 and TRBJ2-4, is GAGVSQSPSNKVTEKGKDVELRCDPISGHTALYWYRQSLGQGLEFLIYFQGNSAPDKSGLPSDRFSAERTGGSVSTLTIQRTQQEDSAVYLCASSPDLGINIQYFGAGTRLSVL.

This clonotype was picked up many times. CDR3 nucleotide sequence: TGCAGTGCTAGAAGCCTAGCGGGAACCTACGAGCAGTACTTC. It specifies CSARSLAGTYEQYF. This chain uses TRBV20-1 with TRBJ2-7; 9 bases match TRBD2. The V gene end was trimmed by 2 bases and the J gene end by 2 bases; junction bases not matched to a gene: 4. Germline V gene data show CDR1 as DFQATT and CDR2 as SNEGSKA (reference sequence). This CDR3 region has 14 residues.

This clonotype was seen many times. The chain combines TRBV14 with TRBJ2-7; 8 bases map to TRBD1. This CDR3 comprises 15 residues. The V segment lost 4 bases and the J segment 0 bases; nucleotides outside the gene matches: 5. Looked up from germline, CDR1 is SGHDN and CDR2 is FVKESK. DNA for the CDR3: TGTGCCAGCAGCCGAAGACAGGGGAGCTCCTACGAGCAGTACTTC. Protein sequence: CASSRRQGSSYEQYF.

This clonotype appeared many times. The chain has TRBV12-3 or TRBV12-4 and TRBJ1-4; perhaps TRBD1 as D (6 bases). This CDR3 region has 15 residues. V lost 5 bases to trimming and J lost 7 bases, with 17 bases between them. CDR3 region: CASSAGGGFAEKLFF. The DNA of the CDR3 is TGTGCCAGCAGTGCGGGAGGGGGGTTTGCTGAAAAACTGTTTTTT.

This clonotype was detected ten times or more. The chain couples TRBV3-1 to TRBJ2-1; TRBD2 aligns across 10 bases. CDR1 is LGHDT and CDR2 is YNNKEL in the germline V gene (reference sequence). The CDR3 is made up of 18 amino acids. The ends lost 0 bases at V and 10 bases at J; junction bases unmatched: 15. Here the CDR3 reads CASSQEEPSGRGSWEQFF. The CDR3 DNA sequence: TGTGCCAGCAGCCAAGAAGAACCTAGCGGGAGAGGTTCATGGGAGCAGTTCTTC.

The chain uses TRBV3-1 and TRBJ2-3, with 7 bases lining up with TRBD1. The CDR3 loop spans 15 amino acids. CDR1 LGHDT and CDR2 YNNKEL come from the germline V gene (reference sequence). Trimming at V came to 1 base and at J to 3 bases, leaving 4 bases not matched to a gene. The CDR3 region is CASSQATGLTDTQYF. The CDR3 nucleotides read TGTGCCAGCAGCCAAGCGACAGGGTTGACAGATACGCAGTATTTT.

This clonotype was observed at least ten times. The rearrangement links TRBV20-1 to TRBJ1-1; no firm D call. There are 12 residues in the CDR3. Germline V gene lookup returns CDR1 DFQATT and CDR2 SNEGSKA (reference sequence). The V gene lost 6 bases and the J gene lost 4 bases, with 12 bases spanning the gap. The CDR3 coding sequence is TGCAGTGCCCTTGACTGGGGCACTGAAGCTTTCTTT. Its translation is CSALDWGTEAFF.

In this sample, this clonotype turned up many times. The J gene is TRBJ2-7, the V gene TRBV5-1; D call uncertain. The CDR3 loop spans 14 amino acids. In germline, CDR1 is SGHRS, CDR2 YFSETQ. V lost 2 bases, J lost 1 base, and 10 bases lay in between. CDR3 coding DNA: TGCGCCAGCAGCTTCCCAGGTTTATCCTACGAGCAGTACTTC. This translates into CASSFPGLSYEQYF.

The table lists this clonotype with many counts. V usage is TRBV7-9 and J usage is TRBJ2-5, with 7 bases matching TRBD1. V shed 5 bases and J 3 bases; nucleotides not matched to a gene: 12. CDR3 length equals 16 residues. Germline loops: CDR1 SEHNR, CDR2 FQNEAQ (reference sequence). The CDR3 reads CASSAGAGGVEETQYF. The CDR3 DNA sequence: TGTGCCAGCAGCGCAGGGGCAGGGGGAGTCGAAGAGACCCAGTACTTC.

This clonotype has a count of ten or more. The J gene is TRBJ2-6, the V gene TRBV6-2 or TRBV6-3; TRBD2 aligns across 10 bases. V dropped 9 bases and J dropped 0; count of bases not matched to a gene: 5. This CDR3 has 16 amino acids. The germline gives CDR1 MNHEY, CDR2 SVGEGT. The DNA of the CDR3 is TGTGCCAGTGGACTAGCGGCAAGCTCTGGGGCCAACGTCCTGACTTTC. This sequence encodes CASGLAASSGANVLTF.

The sample holds many counts of this clonotype. V usage is TRBV28 and J usage is TRBJ1-5; D possibly corresponds to TRBD1 (5 bases). Germline V gene lookup returns CDR1 MDHEN and CDR2 SYDVKM. The V end lost 5 bases, the J end lost 11 bases, and 13 bases lay between the germline ends. The CDR3 loop spans 12 amino acids. The CDR3 reads CASSMGRGSQHF. In DNA, the CDR3 is TGTGCCAGCAGTATGGGGAGGGGATCCCAGCATTTT.

This clonotype was seen repeatedly, ten times or more. V is TRBV12-3 or TRBV12-4 and J is TRBJ2-5, with D uncertain. This CDR3 spans 13 amino acids. Trimming stripped 7 bases from V and 0 bases from J, with 9 bases between. CDR3 amino acids: CASKDEYQETQYF. CDR3 DNA: TGTGCCAGCAAAGACGAGTACCAAGAGACCCAGTACTTC.

There are many counts of this clonotype. The chain has TRBV7-2 and TRBJ2-7, with D perhaps matching TRBD1 (6 bases). Trimming removed 5 bases at V and 1 base at J, with 12 bases between. CDR3 length equals 14 residues. Germline lookup yields CDR1 SGHTA and CDR2 FQGNSA. The CDR3 sequence: CASSNRQVSYEQYF. DNA of the CDR3: TGTGCCAGCAGCAATCGACAGGTGTCCTACGAGCAGTACTTC.

At least ten counts were recorded for this clonotype. V is TRBV5-6 and J is TRBJ2-5; D possibly corresponds to TRBD1 (5 bases). Between the trimmed V and J ends, which lost 1 base and 0 bases, there was a span of 19 bases. This CDR3 spans 18 amino acids. Per germline, CDR1 SGHDT and CDR2 YYEEEE. The chain's CDR3 is CASSLSGAFDHDQETQYF. CDR3 nucleotides: TGTGCCAGCAGCTTGAGTGGGGCCTTTGACCATGACCAAGAGACCCAGTACTTC.

This clonotype was picked up many times. The V call is TRBV20-1, the J call TRBJ2-7; tentatively, D is TRBD1 (5 bases). Trimming took 6 bases from V and 2 from J, leaving 11 bases between them. Germline CDR1 reads DFQATT; CDR2 reads SNEGSKA (reference sequence). The CDR3 extends over 12 amino acids. This CDR3 reads CSASDNAYEQYF. The CDR3 bases are TGCAGTGCCTCGGACAACGCCTACGAGCAGTACTTC.

For this clonotype: The DNA is left out, because the CDR3 cannot be placed on it with certainty; the CDR3 is given as TCRdb lists it. V usage is TRBV7-9 and J usage is TRBJ2-3; TRBD2, the D gene given by the table, was not confirmed from the DNA. CDR1 SEHNR and CDR2 FQNEAQ come from the germline V gene (reference sequence). Both ends counted, the CDR3 spans 23 residues. The CDR3 region is CASSFYICSASTLAGGPGDTQYF.

V and J are TRBV27 and TRBJ1-5; 7 bases match TRBD1. The trim removed 5 bases at V and 13 bases at J, leaving 11 bases unmatched. Per the germline V gene, CDR1 is MNHEY and CDR2 is SMNVEV (reference sequence). The CDR3 is 13 amino acids. Here the CDR3 reads CASSPGTVPLQHF. As DNA, the CDR3 is TGTGCCAGCAGTCCAGGGACAGTCCCTCTTCAGCATTTT.

This clonotype was counted many times. The chain recombines TRBV12-3 or TRBV12-4 with TRBJ2-7; D might be TRBD1 (6 bases). Trimming took 1 base from V and 4 from J, leaving 8 bases between them. The CDR3 consists of 13 residues. The CDR3 coding sequence is TGTGCCAGCAGTTTAGGGGACAAATACGAGCAGTACTTC. Translation: CASSLGDKYEQYF.

This clonotype has at least ten counts. This sequence joins TRBV5-1 and TRBJ2-6, with 8 bases that match TRBD1. This CDR3 comprises 18 residues. The germline V gene encodes CDR1 SGHRS and CDR2 YFSETQ. V shed 4 bases and J 2 bases; nucleotides not matched to a gene: 11. The CDR3 nucleotides are TGCGCCAGCAGCATGCAACCACAGGGGGAGGCTGGGGCCAACGTCCTGACTTTC. Translating it yields CASSMQPQGEAGANVLTF.

This clonotype turned up a few times. V is TRBV7-2 and J is TRBJ2-1; possible D gene TRBD1, 6 bases. Germline CDR1 is SGHTA and CDR2 is FQGNSA. This CDR3 is built from 12 residues. The V gene lost 5 bases and the J gene lost 7 bases, with 9 bases spanning the gap. CDR3 in amino acids: CASSRQGNEQFF. DNA of the CDR3: TGTGCCAGCAGCCGTCAGGGGAATGAGCAGTTCTTC.

This clonotype was detected ten times or more. This chain uses TRBV10-3 with TRBJ1-1; a possible D gene is TRBD1 (6 bases). The V gene's germline CDR1 is ENHRY and CDR2 SYGVKD. The CDR3 is 13 amino acids. V was cut by 5 bases and J by 6 bases, with 13 bases left in between. The CDR3 loop is CAISSPGAAEAFF. Written as DNA, the CDR3 is TGTGCCATCAGTTCACCGGGGGCGGCTGAAGCTTTCTTT.

In this sample, this clonotype turned up many times. The gene calls are TRBV27 and TRBJ2-5; no reliable D call. This CDR3 is built from 12 residues. The germline gives CDR1 MNHEY, CDR2 SMNVEV (reference sequence). V lost 3 bases, J lost 5 bases, and 7 bases lay in between. The CDR3 DNA reads as TGTGCCAGCAGTTTGCGCGGCGAGACCCAGTACTTC. Translating gives CASSLRGETQYF.

This clonotype was counted at least ten times. This chain links TRBV5-1 with TRBJ2-1, with TRBD1 matching over 9 bases. With V trimmed by 0 bases and J by 5 bases, 9 bases remained unmatched. Germline V gene sequence: CDR1 SGHRS, CDR2 YFSETQ. The length of the CDR3 is 17 residues. CDR3 in DNA: TGCGCCAGCAGCTTGGTCACAGGGGGCGCGTTGAACAATGAGCAGTTCTTC. Translation gives CASSLVTGGALNNEQFF.